This T cell receptor (beta chain) was found in a study of blood T cells in healthy people across ages. Study-wide context: Capture by template switching was about one barcoded beta molecule per two T cells.

Whole-study findings and limits: The study could not conclusively compare naive and antigen-experienced cells, given its unsorted PBMCs. The fall in TCR beta diversity per million T cells was roughly linear with age.

For the second PCR, which ran for about 6 to 11 cycles, a sample-barcoded 5' primer and a J-beta primer mix were used. TCRdb analysed the 5' RACE reads with MiXCR anew, one entry per CDR3 protein. The sample has about 720,000 distinct CDR3 sequences, approximately 21% seen once; the top ten hold under 25%. Comment on this clonotype: What it binds is unknown.

Ranging in age from about 6 to 95, the donors were healthy Caucasian individuals from Russia. This CDR3 has 17 amino acids. From germline, CDR1 is SGHRS and CDR2 YFSETQ. The specimen was blood. The TCR comes from a man aged 65 to 79 in good health. V gene TRBV5-1 combines with J gene TRBJ2-5; 11 bases fit TRBD2. The J call may be mistaken, given a closer DNA end match to TRBJ2-7. The chain's CDR3 is CASSSPGGTSGTYEQYF. As DNA, the CDR3 is TGCGCCAGCAGCTCGCCAGGGGGGACTAGCGGTACCTACGAGCAGTACTTC.